A selection of T cell receptor beta chains follows, all from one sample in a study of shared clonotypes between healthy human individuals. Assay: immunoSEQ multiplex PCR; the TCRdb copy retains only in-frame clones and omits some. Of 2 million to 2.5 million clones listed, approximately 95% are singletons. The sample comprised naive CD4+ T cells sorted from blood. All receptors come from a man aged 18-30 years in good health. CDR3s include the opening cysteine and the closing phenylalanine or tryptophan. A D gene is named only where the DNA matches it firmly. For some rows the clone size is stated as once, few or many, or as a class when expanded; others skip it.

D,J,size,V,CDR3,DNA
TRBD1,TRBJ1-4,NA,TRBV2,CASQRTGVTEKLFF,TGTGCCAGCCAGCGGACAGGGGTGACGGAAAAACTGTTTTTT
NA,TRBJ2-7,NA,TRBV6-6,CASSYYGRSSYEQYF,TGTGCCAGCAGTTACTACGGCCGGAGCTCCTACGAGCAGTACTTC
TRBD1,TRBJ1-5,NA,TRBV6-5,CASSRDRGLNQPQHF,TGTGCCAGCAGCCGGGACAGGGGCCTCAATCAGCCCCAGCATTTT
TRBD1,TRBJ1-2,NA,TRBV6-1,CASSPEQGRTYGYTF,TGTGCCAGCAGTCCGGAACAGGGGAGGACCTATGGCTACACCTTC
NA,TRBJ2-7,NA,TRBV4-2,CASSQESGQGYEQYF,TGTGCCAGCAGCCAAGAATCGGGGCAGGGCTACGAGCAGTACTTC
TRBD1,TRBJ1-5,NA,TRBV2,CASSERDRDQPQHF,TGTGCCAGCAGTGAACGGGACAGGGATCAGCCCCAGCATTTT
NA,TRBJ2-7,NA,TRBV30,CAWSTGNSYEQYF,TGTGCCTGGAGTACAGGTAACTCCTACGAGCAGTACTTC
TRBD2,TRBJ2-7,NA,TRBV7-9,CASSLRTSGGYEQYF,TGTGCCAGCAGCCTAAGGACTAGCGGGGGTTACGAGCAGTACTTC
NA,TRBJ1-2,NA,TRBV7-2,CASSFGQGSLHYGYTF,TGTGCCAGCAGCTTCGGTCAGGGGAGCTTGCACTATGGCTACACCTTC
TRBD1,TRBJ1-4,NA,TRBV7-9,CASSGRQGGSNEKLFF,TGTGCCAGCAGCGGACGACAGGGGGGCTCTAATGAAAAACTGTTTTTT
NA,TRBJ1-5,NA,TRBV2,CASSERWRLVSNQPQHF,TGTGCCAGCAGTGAGAGGTGGCGGCTTGTGAGCAATCAGCCCCAGCATTTT
NA,TRBJ1-1,NA,TRBV7-2,CASSLRAVYTEAFF,TGTGCCAGCAGCTTAAGGGCGGTTTACACTGAAGCTTTCTTT
NA,TRBJ2-7,NA,TRBV6-5,CASSRTVTYEQYF,TGTGCCAGCAGTCGGACAGTTACCTACGAGCAGTACTTC
NA,TRBJ2-7,NA,TRBV5-6,CASSLRTVSSYEQYF,TGTGCCAGCAGCTTAAGGACGGTAAGCTCCTACGAGCAGTACTTC
TRBD1,TRBJ1-3,NA,TRBV4-3,CASSQTYGTGTGNTIYF,TGCGCCAGCAGCCAGACCTACGGGACAGGGACTGGAAACACCATATATTTT
TRBD2,TRBJ2-7,NA,TRBV2,CASAPGGLYEQYF,TGTGCCAGCGCCCCGGGGGGGTTGTACGAGCAGTACTTC
NA,TRBJ1-1,NA,TRBV6-1,CASSEEARLNTEAFF,TGTGCCAGCAGTGAAGAGGCCAGGCTTAACACTGAAGCTTTCTTT
TRBD2,TRBJ2-7,NA,TRBV4-3,CASSQLAGPYEQYF,TGCGCCAGCAGTCAACTAGCGGGGCCCTACGAGCAGTACTTC
TRBD1,TRBJ1-2,NA,TRBV5-8,CASSRGQGHYGYTF,TGTGCCAGCAGCCGTGGACAGGGGCACTATGGCTACACCTTC
TRBD1,TRBJ1-2,NA,TRBV6-5,CASSSSRGHGYTF,TGTGCCAGCAGTTCCTCCAGGGGGCACGGCTACACCTTC
TRBD1,TRBJ2-5,NA,TRBV7-9,CASSYDRVLQETQYF,TGTGCCAGCAGCTACGACAGGGTACTCCAAGAGACCCAGTACTTC
NA,TRBJ1-5,NA,TRBV6-1,CASSVGSNQPQHF,TGTGCCAGCAGTGTAGGGAGCAATCAGCCCCAGCATTTT
NA,TRBJ2-5,NA,TRBV5-1,CASSLVGQGRETQYF,TGCGCCAGCAGCTTGGTGGGGCAGGGTCGTGAGACCCAGTACTTC
TRBD1,TRBJ1-2,NA,TRBV6-1,CASSRQGAQGYTF,TGTGCCAGCAGTCGACAGGGGGCGCAGGGCTACACCTTC
TRBD2,TRBJ2-7,NA,TRBV7-2,CASSQIAGPYEQYF,TGTGCCAGCAGCCAAATAGCGGGGCCCTACGAGCAGTACTTC
TRBD1,TRBJ1-1,once,TRBV6-1,CAIYLGQGMNTEAFF,TGTGCCATCTATCTGGGACAGGGAATGAACACTGAAGCTTTCTTT
NA,TRBJ2-5,NA,TRBV27,CASSLAESFGTQYF,TGTGCCAGCAGTTTGGCAGAATCCTTCGGGACCCAGTACTTC
NA,TRBJ2-7,NA,TRBV5-4,CASSLPGTLSYEQYF,TGTGCCAGCAGCTTACCCGGGACTCTCTCCTACGAGCAGTACTTC
NA,TRBJ2-5,NA,TRBV7-9,CASSLVSGETQYF,TGTGCCAGCAGCTTAGTTTCGGGAGAGACCCAGTACTTC
TRBD1,TRBJ2-7,once,TRBV6-1,CASSLGGTGDYEQYF,TGTGCCAGCAGCCTTGGCGGGACAGGGGACTACGAGCAGTACTTC
TRBD1,TRBJ2-1,once,TRBV2,CASFQGAIYNEQFF,TGTGCCAGCTTTCAGGGGGCTATCTACAATGAGCAGTTCTTC
TRBD1,TRBJ2-7,NA,TRBV7-2,CASSHLGQVNEQYF,TGTGCCAGCAGCCACCTAGGACAGGTCAACGAGCAGTACTTC
TRBD2,TRBJ2-1,NA,TRBV7-2,CASSLAGLAVYNEQFF,TGTGCCAGCAGCTTAGCGGGACTAGCGGTGTACAATGAGCAGTTCTTC
TRBD1,TRBJ2-3,NA,TRBV7-9,CASTLGGSSTDTQYF,TGTGCCAGCACCCTAGGGGGCTCTAGCACAGATACGCAGTATTTT
TRBD2,TRBJ2-1,NA,TRBV7-2,CASSRTSFVNNEQFF,TGTGCCAGCAGCCGGACTAGTTTTGTAAACAATGAGCAGTTCTTC
NA,TRBJ2-1,NA,TRBV11-3,CASSVGQTYNEQFF,TGTGCCAGCAGCGTTGGGCAGACCTACAATGAGCAGTTCTTC
NA,TRBJ2-3,NA,TRBV10-1,CARADGGLHTQYF,TGCGCCAGGGCCGACGGGGGGCTTCATACGCAGTATTTT
TRBD1,TRBJ1-2,NA,TRBV5-4,CASSGRLEIGQGNYGYTF,TGTGCCAGCAGCGGAAGACTAGAGATAGGACAGGGTAACTATGGCTACACCTTC
TRBD1,TRBJ1-1,NA,TRBV19,CASSISGQPTAEAFF,TGTGCCAGTAGTATATCGGGACAGCCCACGGCTGAAGCTTTCTTT
NA,TRBJ2-3,NA,TRBV19,CASRLTGGRWKDTQYF,TGTGCCAGTAGGCTTACTGGGGGACGCTGGAAAGATACGCAGTATTTT
NA,TRBJ2-1,NA,TRBV11-2,CASSLGFKGSYNEQFF,TGTGCCAGCAGCTTAGGGTTCAAGGGGTCCTACAATGAGCAGTTCTTC
TRBD1,TRBJ1-6,NA,TRBV5-5,CASSLSGGGSPLHF,TGTGCCAGCAGCTTGTCAGGGGGCGGATCACCCCTCCACTTT
NA,TRBJ2-1,NA,TRBV6-1,CASSEGPRGFF,TGTGCCAGCAGTGAAGGTCCGCGAGGGTTCTTC
NA,TRBJ1-5,NA,TRBV5-1,CASSLDGISNQPQHF,TGCGCCAGCAGCTTGGATGGCATCAGCAATCAGCCCCAGCATTTT
NA,TRBJ2-7,NA,TRBV29-1,CSVAQQAHYEQYF,TGCAGCGTTGCGCAGCAGGCCCACTACGAGCAGTACTTC
NA,TRBJ2-2,NA,TRBV12-5,CASGLVRDTGELFF,TGTGCTAGTGGTTTGGTTCGGGACACCGGGGAGCTGTTTTTT
NA,TRBJ1-4,NA,TRBV6-6,CASSYSIPTNEKLFF,TGTGCCAGCAGTTACTCGATACCGACTAATGAAAAACTGTTTTTT
TRBD2,TRBJ2-1,NA,TRBV7-8,CASSPPLAGVSYNEQFF,TGTGCCAGCAGCCCACCTCTCGCGGGAGTCTCCTACAATGAGCAGTTCTTC
TRBD1,TRBJ2-5,NA,TRBV15,CATSRDGQEQETQYF,TGTGCCACCAGCAGAGATGGACAGGAACAAGAGACCCAGTACTTC
NA,TRBJ2-5,NA,TRBV5-1,CASSLAAGGETQYF,TGCGCCAGCAGCCTAGCCGCAGGGGGGGAGACCCAGTACTTC
NA,TRBJ2-5,NA,TRBV5-1,CASSPGQQETQYF,TGCGCCAGCAGCCCTGGACAGCAAGAGACCCAGTACTTC
TRBD1,TRBJ2-2,NA,TRBV5-1,CASSITGADTGELFF,TGCGCCAGCAGCATCACAGGGGCGGACACCGGGGAGCTGTTTTTT
NA,TRBJ2-7,once,TRBV14,CASSLESSYEQYF,TGTGCCAGCAGCCTTGAAAGCTCCTACGAGCAGTACTTC
NA,TRBJ2-7,once,TRBV7-2,CASSLKLYEQYF,TGTGCCAGCAGCTTAAAACTCTACGAGCAGTACTTC
TRBD1,TRBJ1-5,NA,TRBV30,CAWAGQGSHQPQHF,TGTGCCTGGGCCGGACAGGGCAGCCATCAGCCCCAGCATTTT